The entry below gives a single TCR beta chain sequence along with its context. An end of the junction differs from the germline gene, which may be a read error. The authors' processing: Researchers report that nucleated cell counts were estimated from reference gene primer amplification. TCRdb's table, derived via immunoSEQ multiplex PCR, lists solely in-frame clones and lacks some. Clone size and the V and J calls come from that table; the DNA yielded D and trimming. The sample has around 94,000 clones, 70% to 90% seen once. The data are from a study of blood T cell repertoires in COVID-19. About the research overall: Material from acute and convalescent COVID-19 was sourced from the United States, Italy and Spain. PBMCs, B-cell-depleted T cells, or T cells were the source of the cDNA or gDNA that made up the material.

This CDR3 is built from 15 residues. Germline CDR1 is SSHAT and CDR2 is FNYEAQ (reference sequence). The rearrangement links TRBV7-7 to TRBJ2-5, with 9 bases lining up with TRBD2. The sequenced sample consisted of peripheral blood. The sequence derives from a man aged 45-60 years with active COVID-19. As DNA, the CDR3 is TGTGCTAGCAGCTTAGGCGGGGGGGCCATGGAGACCCAGTACTTC. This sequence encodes CASSLGGGAMETQYF.